This T cell receptor beta chain was sequenced in a study of T cells in Graves' hyperthyroidism and ophthalmopathy. Study findings and constraints: Blood samples included most of the expanded thyroid clonotypes exceeding 0.001.

CDR1 is SEHNR, CDR2 FQNEAQ, per germline (reference sequence). The CDR3 totals 15 residues. J lost 4 bases, V lost 4 bases, and 4 bases had no gene match. RNA transcripts provided the source from which TCR beta CDR3 regions were amplified. During a first-round RT-PCR of the TCR CDR3, the HTBI primer set was used. TCRdb fed the multiplex PCR reads into MiXCR, producing one record per CDR3 protein. The repertoire includes 550,000 to 700,000 distinct CDR3 sequences, 46% of them detected once, and 15% to 20% sits in the top ten. This clonotype was seen at least ten times. Its specificity is unknown. The sequence was collected from an adult woman with Graves' disease, either hyperthyroidism or ophthalmopathy (not recorded which). Material: peripheral blood or thyroid tissue (not recorded which). The chain is built from TRBV7-9 and TRBJ1-6; 7 bases line up with TRBD1. In nucleotides, the CDR3 is TGTGCCAGCAGCTCCCCGGGACAGTATAATTCACCCCTCCACTTT. Translating gives CASSSPGQYNSPLHF.